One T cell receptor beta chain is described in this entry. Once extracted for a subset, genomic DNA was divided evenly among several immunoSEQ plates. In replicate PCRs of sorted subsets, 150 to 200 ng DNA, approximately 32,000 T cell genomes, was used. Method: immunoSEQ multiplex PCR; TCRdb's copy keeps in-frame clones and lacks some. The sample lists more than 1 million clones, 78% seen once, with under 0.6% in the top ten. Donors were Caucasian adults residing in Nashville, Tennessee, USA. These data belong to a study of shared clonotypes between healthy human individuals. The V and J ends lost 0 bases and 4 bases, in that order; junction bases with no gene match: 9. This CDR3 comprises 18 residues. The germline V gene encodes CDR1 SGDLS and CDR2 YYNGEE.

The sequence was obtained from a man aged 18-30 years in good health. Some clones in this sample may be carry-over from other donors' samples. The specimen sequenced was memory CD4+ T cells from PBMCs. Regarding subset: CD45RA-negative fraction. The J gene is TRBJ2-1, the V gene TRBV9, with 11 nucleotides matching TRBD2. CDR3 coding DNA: TGTGCCAGCAGCGTAGTCCCTTTAGCGGGAGGGCATTACAATGAGCAGTTCTTC. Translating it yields CASSVVPLAGGHYNEQFF.